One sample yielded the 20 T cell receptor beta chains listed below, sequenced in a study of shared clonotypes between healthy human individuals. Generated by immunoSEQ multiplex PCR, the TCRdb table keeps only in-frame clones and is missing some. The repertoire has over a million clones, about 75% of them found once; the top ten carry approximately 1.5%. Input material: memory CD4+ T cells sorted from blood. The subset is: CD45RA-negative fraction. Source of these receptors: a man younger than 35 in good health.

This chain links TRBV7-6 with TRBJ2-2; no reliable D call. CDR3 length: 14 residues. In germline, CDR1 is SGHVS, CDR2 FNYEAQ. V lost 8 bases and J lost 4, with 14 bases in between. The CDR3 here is CASLAGPTTGELFF. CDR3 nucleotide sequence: TGTGCCAGCCTGGCTGGGCCGACCACCGGGGAGCTGTTTTTT. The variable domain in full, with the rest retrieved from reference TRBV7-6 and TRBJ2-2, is GAGVSQSPRYKVTKRGQDVALRCDPISGHVSLYWYRQALGQGPEFLTYFNYEAQQDKSGLPNDRFSAERPEGSISTLTIQRTEQRDSAMYRCASLAGPTTGELFFGEGSRLTVL.

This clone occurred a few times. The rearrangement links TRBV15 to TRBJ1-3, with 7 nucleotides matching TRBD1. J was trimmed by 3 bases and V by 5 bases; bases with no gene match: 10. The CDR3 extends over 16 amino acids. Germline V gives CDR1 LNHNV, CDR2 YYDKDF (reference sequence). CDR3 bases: TGTGCCACCAGCTCCCGACAGGGAGACATTGGAAACACCATATATTTT. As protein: CATSSRQGDIGNTIYF.

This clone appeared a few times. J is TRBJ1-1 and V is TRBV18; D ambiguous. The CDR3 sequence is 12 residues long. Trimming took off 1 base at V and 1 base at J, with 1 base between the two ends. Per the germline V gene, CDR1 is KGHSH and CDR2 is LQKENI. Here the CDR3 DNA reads TGTGCCAGCTCACCACAGAACACTGAAGCTTTCTTT. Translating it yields CASSPQNTEAFF.

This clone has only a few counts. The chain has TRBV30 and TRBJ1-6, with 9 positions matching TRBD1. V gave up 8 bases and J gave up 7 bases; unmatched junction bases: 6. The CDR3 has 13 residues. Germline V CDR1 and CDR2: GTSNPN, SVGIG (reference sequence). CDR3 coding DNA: TGTGCCGGACGGGACAGGGTAAATTCACCCCTCCACTTT. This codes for CAGRDRVNSPLHF.

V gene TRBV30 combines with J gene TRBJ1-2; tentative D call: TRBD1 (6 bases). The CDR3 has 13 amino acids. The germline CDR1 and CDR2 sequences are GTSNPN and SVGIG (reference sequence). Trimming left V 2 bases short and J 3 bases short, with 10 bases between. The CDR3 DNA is TGTGCCTGGAGTCCCTCAGGGGACTATGGCTACACCTTC. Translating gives CAWSPSGDYGYTF.

The CDR3 loop reads CASSYIAGANSPLHF. CDR3 in DNA: TGTGCCAGCAGTTACATTGCGGGGGCGAATTCACCCCTCCACTTT. This sequence joins TRBV6-6 and TRBJ1-6; a possible D gene is TRBD1 (6 bases). Germline assignment: CDR1 MNHNY and CDR2 SVGAGI (reference sequence). Trimming pared 2 bases from V and 7 bases from J, leaving 12 bases between. The CDR3 loop spans 15 amino acids.

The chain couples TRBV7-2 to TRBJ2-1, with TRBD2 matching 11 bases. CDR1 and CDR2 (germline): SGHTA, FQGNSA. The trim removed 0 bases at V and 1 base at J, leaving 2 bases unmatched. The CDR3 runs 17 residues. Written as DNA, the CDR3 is TGTGCCAGCAGCTTAGCGCGACTAGCGGGATCCTACAATGAGCAGTTCTTC. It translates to CASSLARLAGSYNEQFF.

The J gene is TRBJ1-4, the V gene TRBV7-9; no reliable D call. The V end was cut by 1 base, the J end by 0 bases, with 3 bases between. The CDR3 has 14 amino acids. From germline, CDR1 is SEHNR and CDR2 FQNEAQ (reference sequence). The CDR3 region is CASSLETTNEKLFF. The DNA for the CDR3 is TGTGCCAGCAGCTTAGAAACAACTAATGAAAAACTGTTTTTT.

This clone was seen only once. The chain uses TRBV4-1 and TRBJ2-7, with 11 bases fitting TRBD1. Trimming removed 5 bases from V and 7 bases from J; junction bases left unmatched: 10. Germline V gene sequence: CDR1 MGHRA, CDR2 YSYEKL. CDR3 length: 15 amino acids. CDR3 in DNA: TGCGCCAGCAGCACGCCGGGACAGGGGGTGGGAGAGCAGTACTTC. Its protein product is CASSTPGQGVGEQYF.

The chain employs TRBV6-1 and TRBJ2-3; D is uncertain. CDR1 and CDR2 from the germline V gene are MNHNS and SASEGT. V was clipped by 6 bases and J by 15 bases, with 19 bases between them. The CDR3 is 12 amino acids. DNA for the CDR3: TGTGCCAGCAGACCCGGGCCGCCCTCCCTTTATTTT. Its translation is CASRPGPPSLYF.

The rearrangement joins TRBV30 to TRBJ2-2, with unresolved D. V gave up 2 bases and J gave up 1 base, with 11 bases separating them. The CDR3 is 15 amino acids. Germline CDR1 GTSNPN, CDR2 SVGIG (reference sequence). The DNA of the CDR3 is TGTGCCTGGAGTCCAGACATCCGGAACACCGGGGAGCTGTTTTTT. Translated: CAWSPDIRNTGELFF.

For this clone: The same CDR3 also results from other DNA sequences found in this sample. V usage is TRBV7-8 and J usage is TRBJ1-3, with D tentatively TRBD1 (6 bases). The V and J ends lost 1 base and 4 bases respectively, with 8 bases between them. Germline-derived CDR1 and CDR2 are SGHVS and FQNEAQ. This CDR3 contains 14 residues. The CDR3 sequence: CASSLGTAGNTIYF. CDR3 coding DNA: TGTGCCAGCAGCTTAGGGACAGCCGGAAACACCATATATTTT. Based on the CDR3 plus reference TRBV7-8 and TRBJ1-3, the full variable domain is GAGVSQSPRYKVAKRGQDVALRCDPISGHVSLFWYQQALGQGPEFLTYFQNEAQLDKSGLPSDRFFAERPEGSVSTLKIQRTQQEDSAVYLCASSLGTAGNTIYFGEGSWLTVV.

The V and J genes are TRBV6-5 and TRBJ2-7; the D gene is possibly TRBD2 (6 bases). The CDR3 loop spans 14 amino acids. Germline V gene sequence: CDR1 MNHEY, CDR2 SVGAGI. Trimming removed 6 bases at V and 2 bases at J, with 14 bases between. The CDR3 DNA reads TGTGCCAGCAGAGGACGGGACTTACCCTACGAGCAGTACTTC. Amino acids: CASRGRDLPYEQYF.

The CDR3 DNA reads TGTGCCAGCAGTTCCTCCAGGGGGTGGTATGGCTACACCTTC. Translated, it gives CASSSSRGWYGYTF. The rearrangement links TRBV28 to TRBJ1-2, with TRBD1 matching over 7 bases. The CDR3 length is 14 residues. From germline, CDR1 is MDHEN and CDR2 SYDVKM. V shed 4 bases, J shed 5 bases, and the junction held 7 bases outside the gene matches.

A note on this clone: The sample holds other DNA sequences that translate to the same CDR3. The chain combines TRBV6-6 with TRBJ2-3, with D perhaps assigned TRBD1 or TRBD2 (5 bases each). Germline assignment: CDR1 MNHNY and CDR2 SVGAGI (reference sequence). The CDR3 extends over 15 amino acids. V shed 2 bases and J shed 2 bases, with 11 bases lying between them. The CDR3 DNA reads TGTGCCAGCAGTTACAGAGGGGCCCTCACAGATACGCAGTATTTT. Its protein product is CASSYRGALTDTQYF.

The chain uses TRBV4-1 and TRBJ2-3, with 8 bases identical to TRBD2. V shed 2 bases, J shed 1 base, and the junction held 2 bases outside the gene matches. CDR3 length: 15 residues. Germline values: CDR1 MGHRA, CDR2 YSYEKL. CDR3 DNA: TGCGCCAGCAGCCAAAATAGCGGGGGCACAGATACGCAGTATTTT. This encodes CASSQNSGGTDTQYF.

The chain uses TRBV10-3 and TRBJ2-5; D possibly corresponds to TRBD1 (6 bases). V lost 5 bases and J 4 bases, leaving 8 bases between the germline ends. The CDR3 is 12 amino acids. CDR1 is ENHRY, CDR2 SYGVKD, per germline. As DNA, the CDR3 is TGTGCCATCAGTCCAGGGGCAGAGACCCAGTACTTC. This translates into CAISPGAETQYF.

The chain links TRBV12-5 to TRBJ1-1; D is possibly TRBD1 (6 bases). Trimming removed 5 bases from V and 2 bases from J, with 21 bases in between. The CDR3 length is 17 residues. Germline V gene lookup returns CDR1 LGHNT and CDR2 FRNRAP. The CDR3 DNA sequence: TGTGCTAGTGGTAATGTTGGGAAAGGGGGGTTTAACACTGAAGCTTTCTTT. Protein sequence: CASGNVGKGGFNTEAFF.

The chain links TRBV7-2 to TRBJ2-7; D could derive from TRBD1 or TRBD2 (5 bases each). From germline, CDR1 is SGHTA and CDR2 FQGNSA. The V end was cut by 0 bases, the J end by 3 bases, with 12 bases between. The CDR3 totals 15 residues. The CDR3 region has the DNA TGTGCCAGCAGCTTAGCCGACCGGGGCCGCTACGAGCAGTACTTC. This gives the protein CASSLADRGRYEQYF.

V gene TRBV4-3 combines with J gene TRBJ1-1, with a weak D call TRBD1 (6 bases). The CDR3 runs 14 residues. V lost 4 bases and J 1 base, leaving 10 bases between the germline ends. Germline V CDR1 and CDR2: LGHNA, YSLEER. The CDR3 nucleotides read TGCGCCAGCAGCCCCCCGGGACAGAACACTGAAGCTTTCTTT. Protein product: CASSPPGQNTEAFF.